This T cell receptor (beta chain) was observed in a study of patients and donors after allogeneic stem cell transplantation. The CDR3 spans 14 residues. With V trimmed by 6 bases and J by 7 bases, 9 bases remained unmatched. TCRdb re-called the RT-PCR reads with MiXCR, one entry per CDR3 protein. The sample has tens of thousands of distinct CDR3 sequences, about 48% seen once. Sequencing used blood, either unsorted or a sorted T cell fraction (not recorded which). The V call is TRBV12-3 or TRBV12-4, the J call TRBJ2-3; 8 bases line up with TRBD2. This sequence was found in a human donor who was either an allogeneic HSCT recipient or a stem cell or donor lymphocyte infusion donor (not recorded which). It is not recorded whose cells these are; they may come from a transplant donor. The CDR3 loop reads CASRPGGVTYTQYF. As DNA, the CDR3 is TGTGCCAGCAGACCCGGGGGGGTCACGTATACGCAGTATTTT.